This TCR beta chain was identified during a study of beta chain features in type 1 diabetes. At the level of the study: Cell yields, gender and age were similar in healthy donors and patients. The study's findings and limits: In cDNA sequencing, cells with high TCR expression could be over-represented. Compared to healthy donors, patients appeared to have naive, central memory and Treg TCRB repertoires that were more alike.

Remarks on this clone: The antigen remains unidentified.

The authors reverse transcribed all of the isolated RNA, so sequencing captured expressed TCRB transcripts. The data were produced by immunoSEQ multiplex PCR, yet TCRdb's version contains in-frame clones alone and is incomplete. The data contain about 150,000 clones, over 7.5% of them singletons. The germline CDR1 and CDR2 sequences are MNHEY and SVGAGI. The ends lost 6 bases at V and 6 bases at J; junction bases unmatched: 7. The CDR3 consists of 14 residues. The chain uses TRBV6-5 and TRBJ2-1; 8 bases line up with TRBD1. This receptor was identified in a young man in good health. Sequencing input: central memory CD4+ T cells from blood. This CDR3 is CASRRGQGRNEQFF. The CDR3 coding sequence is TGTGCCAGCAGGAGAGGACAGGGTCGCAATGAGCAGTTCTTC.